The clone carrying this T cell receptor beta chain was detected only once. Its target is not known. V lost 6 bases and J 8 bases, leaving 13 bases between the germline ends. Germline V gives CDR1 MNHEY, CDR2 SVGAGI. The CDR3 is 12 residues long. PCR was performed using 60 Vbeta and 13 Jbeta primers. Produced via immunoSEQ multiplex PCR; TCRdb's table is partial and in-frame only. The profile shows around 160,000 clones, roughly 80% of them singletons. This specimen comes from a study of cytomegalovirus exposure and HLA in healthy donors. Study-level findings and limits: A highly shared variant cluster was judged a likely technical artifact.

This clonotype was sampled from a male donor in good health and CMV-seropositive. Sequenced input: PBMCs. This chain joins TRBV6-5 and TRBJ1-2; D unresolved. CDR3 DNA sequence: TGTGCCAGCAGCCCCGAGGGAAGGGGCTACACCTTC. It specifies CASSPEGRGYTF.